The rows below give T cell receptor beta chains drawn from one sample of a study of human T cells and chemical hapten exposure. TCRdb fed the RACE reads into MiXCR, producing one record per CDR3 protein. The sample comprises 150,000 to 200,000 distinct CDR3 sequences, about 14% of which are singletons, and about 1.8% rests with the top ten. The specimen was whole blood, collected in connection with sensitization to the hapten diphenylcyclopropenone (DPC). The source is a woman in her 30s with alopecia areata. Some clones in this sample may be carry-over from other donors' samples. The CDR3 runs from the conserved cysteine through the conserved F or W. Fields, in order: J gene, D gene, clone size, V gene, CDR3 DNA, CDR3 protein. A D gene is named only where the DNA matches it firmly. A row's size may be missing; if present it is once, few, many or a size class.

J: TRBJ1-2; D: NA; size: few; V: TRBV11-3; DNA: TGTGCCAGCAGCCAGAGTGGAGGGGCTCGGATCTATGGCTACACCTTC; CDR3: CASSQSGGARIYGYTF
J: TRBJ2-7; D: TRBD1; size: NA; V: TRBV6-5; DNA: TGTGCCAGCAGTTACTTAAGGGCAGGGGGATACGAGCAGTACTTC; CDR3: CASSYLRAGGYEQYF
J: TRBJ2-3; D: TRBD2; size: NA; V: TRBV29-1; DNA: TGCAGCGTTGAGGTTAGCGGGAGGGCCCCGTATTTT; CDR3: CSVEVSGRAPYF
J: TRBJ1-3; D: NA; size: NA; V: TRBV2; DNA: TGTGCCAGCAGGGAGACAGAAGACGGAAACACCATATATTTT; CDR3: CASRETEDGNTIYF
J: TRBJ1-1; D: NA; size: NA; V: TRBV12-3/TRBV12-4; DNA: TGTGCCAGCAGTCACACAGGGATGAACACTGAAGCTTTCTTT; CDR3: CASSHTGMNTEAFF
J: TRBJ2-7; D: NA; size: few; V: TRBV7-2; DNA: TGTGCCAGCAGCTTATCGACTTTCTCCTACGAGCAGTACTTC; CDR3: CASSLSTFSYEQYF
J: TRBJ1-5; D: NA; size: NA; V: TRBV29-1; DNA: TGCAGCGTTGCGTTGGATAGCAATCAGCCCCAGCATTTT; CDR3: CSVALDSNQPQHF
J: TRBJ2-3; D: NA; size: NA; V: TRBV2; DNA: TGTGCCAGCAGAGGGGGACAAACCATTACAGATACGCAGTATTTT; CDR3: CASRGGQTITDTQYF
J: TRBJ1-1; D: NA; size: few; V: TRBV6-2/TRBV6-3; DNA: TGTGCCAGCAGGCCGGACGGGGCTAGGGCTGAAGCTTTCTTT; CDR3: CASRPDGARAEAFF
J: TRBJ2-3; D: NA; size: few; V: TRBV29-1; DNA: TGCAGCGTTGATGGCGGGACAGATACGCAGTATTTT; CDR3: CSVDGGTDTQYF
J: TRBJ2-1; D: TRBD2; size: few; V: TRBV28; DNA: TGTGCCAGCACCACACTAGCGGGAGGGAGCTACAATGAGCAGTTCTTC; CDR3: CASTTLAGGSYNEQFF
J: TRBJ2-1; D: TRBD2; size: NA; V: TRBV29-1; DNA: TGCAGCGTGCGTCTAGCGGGTCGGGGCGGCAATGAGCAGTTCTTC; CDR3: CSVRLAGRGGNEQFF
J: TRBJ2-2; D: NA; size: few; V: TRBV10-3; DNA: TGTGCCTCTAAAGGGGCCCTGAACACCGGGGAGCTGTTTTTT; CDR3: CASKGALNTGELFF
J: TRBJ1-1; D: TRBD1; size: once; V: TRBV27; DNA: TGTGCCAGCAGTCGATACAGGGGTCCAGGTATGAACACTGAAGCTTTCTTT; CDR3: CASSRYRGPGMNTEAFF
J: TRBJ2-1; D: TRBD2; size: NA; V: TRBV5-4; DNA: TGTGCCAGCAGCTTGGCAGGACTAGCCTACAATGAGCAGTTCTTC; CDR3: CASSLAGLAYNEQFF
J: TRBJ1-2; D: NA; size: few; V: TRBV4-3; DNA: TGCGCCAGCAGCCAAAGCGTAGGGCAAAGGAACTATGGCTACACCTTC; CDR3: CASSQSVGQRNYGYTF
J: TRBJ2-1; D: NA; size: few; V: TRBV29-1; DNA: TGCAGCGTTGAAGATCTCGAGGGCTGGTCCCAGTTCTTC; CDR3: CSVEDLEGWSQFF
J: TRBJ2-7; D: NA; size: NA; V: TRBV28; DNA: TGTGCCAGCAGTGGCCGGGCAGCGGTCCGGGGTGAGCAGTACTTC; CDR3: CASSGRAAVRGEQYF
J: TRBJ2-1; D: TRBD2; size: few; V: TRBV12-3/TRBV12-4; DNA: TGTGCCAGCAGTGCCGGTAGCGGGAGAGAAGGGTACAATGAGCAGTTCTTC; CDR3: CASSAGSGREGYNEQFF
J: TRBJ1-5; D: TRBD1; size: medium-sized; V: TRBV28; DNA: TGTGCCAGCATCAAGGGGGACAGGGGCAATCAGCCCCAGCATTTT; CDR3: CASIKGDRGNQPQHF
J: TRBJ1-1; D: NA; size: NA; V: TRBV10-2; DNA: TGCGCCAGCAGTGTTGCGATGAACACTGAAGCTTTCTTT; CDR3: CASSVAMNTEAFF
J: TRBJ2-7; D: NA; size: few; V: TRBV29-1; DNA: TGCAGCATCTCAGTAAACTCCTACGAGCAGTACTTC; CDR3: CSISVNSYEQYF
J: TRBJ1-1; D: NA; size: many; V: TRBV9; DNA: TGTGCCAGCAGCGTAGACACAGGGATTGGCACTGAAGCTTTCTTT; CDR3: CASSVDTGIGTEAFF
J: TRBJ1-1; D: NA; size: many; V: TRBV6-5; DNA: TGTGCCGCAGGACGAGAGGGAACACTCGAAGCTTTCTTT; CDR3: CAAGREGTLEAFF
J: TRBJ1-6; D: NA; size: NA; V: TRBV9; DNA: TGTGCCAGCAGCGTAGAAAGCTCCTATAATTCACCCCTCCACTTT; CDR3: CASSVESSYNSPLHF
J: TRBJ2-7; D: TRBD2; size: few; V: TRBV5-5; DNA: TGTGCCAGCAGCTTGCTAGCGGGAGTAAGTAACTACGAGCAGTACTTC; CDR3: CASSLLAGVSNYEQYF
J: TRBJ2-7; D: TRBD2; size: NA; V: TRBV3-1; DNA: TGTGCCAGCAGAGGATGGGCTAGCGGGAGCGTTGGGTACGAGCAGTACTTC; CDR3: CASRGWASGSVGYEQYF
J: TRBJ1-3; D: NA; size: many; V: TRBV4-3; DNA: TGCGCCAGCAGCGTAAAGTGGCAGGGAGCAAACACCATATATTTT; CDR3: CASSVKWQGANTIYF
J: TRBJ2-1; D: NA; size: NA; V: TRBV6-2/TRBV6-3; DNA: TGTGCCAGCAGTTATGGGCGGACCTACAATGAGCAGTTCTTC; CDR3: CASSYGRTYNEQFF
J: TRBJ1-2; D: TRBD1; size: NA; V: TRBV12-3/TRBV12-4; DNA: TGTGCCAGCAGCCTCGGGACAGGGGGTCGAGGCTACACCTTC; CDR3: CASSLGTGGRGYTF
J: TRBJ2-5; D: NA; size: NA; V: TRBV29-1; DNA: TGCAGCGTTGCCGCCATGGGGGAGACCCAGTACTTC; CDR3: CSVAAMGETQYF
J: TRBJ2-3; D: NA; size: NA; V: TRBV4-2; DNA: TGTGCCAGCAGCCAAGGTGTCACAGATACGCAGTATTTT; CDR3: CASSQGVTDTQYF
J: TRBJ2-7; D: NA; size: NA; V: TRBV10-3; DNA: TGTGCCGTCGAAGCGGAGAGCTCCTACGAGCAGTACTTC; CDR3: CAVEAESSYEQYF
J: TRBJ1-1; D: NA; size: few; V: TRBV28; DNA: TGTGCCAGCAGTTTGGGCCAGGGAAGGGACACTGAAGCTTTCTTT; CDR3: CASSLGQGRDTEAFF
J: TRBJ2-7; D: TRBD2; size: many; V: TRBV20-1; DNA: TGCAGTGCCTTGGAAGGACTAGCGGATTACGAGCAGTACTTC; CDR3: CSALEGLADYEQYF
J: TRBJ2-1; D: NA; size: NA; V: TRBV28; DNA: TGTGCCAGCGGACAGTTAAACAATGAGCAGTTCTTC; CDR3: CASGQLNNEQFF
J: TRBJ1-5; D: TRBD1; size: NA; V: TRBV7-2; DNA: TGTGCCAGCAGCTTAGCCAGGGGGGGCAATCAGCCCCAGCATTTT; CDR3: CASSLARGGNQPQHF
J: TRBJ2-1; D: NA; size: NA; V: TRBV6-2/TRBV6-3; DNA: TGTGCCAGCAGTTACGCCTACAATGAGCAGTTCTTC; CDR3: CASSYAYNEQFF
J: TRBJ1-5; D: NA; size: NA; V: TRBV7-2; DNA: TGTGCCAGCAGCTTACAGGTTTCACAGAGCAATCAGCCCCAGCATTTT; CDR3: CASSLQVSQSNQPQHF
J: TRBJ1-6; D: NA; size: NA; V: TRBV2; DNA: TGTGCCAGCACCCCCGGCGGCTATAATTCACCCCTCCACTTT; CDR3: CASTPGGYNSPLHF
J: TRBJ2-7; D: TRBD2; size: few; V: TRBV6-1; DNA: TGTGCCAGCAGTGAACCTAGCGGGCCACAAATTCAATACGAGCAGTACTTC; CDR3: CASSEPSGPQIQYEQYF
J: TRBJ1-1; D: NA; size: once; V: TRBV7-9; DNA: TGTGCCAGCAGCACGAGGAGCAATGAAGCTTTCTTT; CDR3: CASSTRSNEAFF
J: TRBJ2-3; D: NA; size: NA; V: TRBV10-3; DNA: TGTGCCATCAGTGAGGACACTTATGCCAAAGATACGCAGTATTTT; CDR3: CAISEDTYAKDTQYF
J: TRBJ1-5; D: TRBD1; size: NA; V: TRBV12-3/TRBV12-4; DNA: TGTGCCAGCAGCTCAGGACAGGGCATTTCTGTCAATCAGCCCCAGCATTTT; CDR3: CASSSGQGISVNQPQHF
J: TRBJ2-1; D: NA; size: NA; V: TRBV5-1; DNA: TGCGCCAGCAGCTTTCGGGACAACTCCTACAATGAGCAGTTCTTC; CDR3: CASSFRDNSYNEQFF
J: TRBJ2-1; D: TRBD1; size: NA; V: TRBV12-3/TRBV12-4; DNA: TGTGCCAGCAGTCCGAGACAGGGCTTCCACAATGAGCAGTTCTTC; CDR3: CASSPRQGFHNEQFF
J: TRBJ2-7; D: NA; size: many; V: TRBV18; DNA: TGTGCCAGCTCACCACTGGGGCAGCCCTACGAGCAGTACTTC; CDR3: CASSPLGQPYEQYF
J: TRBJ2-3; D: NA; size: NA; V: TRBV12-3/TRBV12-4; DNA: TGTGCCAGCAGTCCATCCGCCAGTTACACAGATACGCAGTATTTT; CDR3: CASSPSASYTDTQYF
J: TRBJ2-2; D: NA; size: few; V: TRBV6-5; DNA: TGTGCCAGCAGTTACTTGGCCGGGGAGCTGTTTTTT; CDR3: CASSYLAGELFF
J: TRBJ1-5; D: NA; size: few; V: TRBV20-1; DNA: TGCAGTTCGACACGCGGGGGGAATAGCAATCAGCCCCAGCATTTT; CDR3: CSSTRGGNSNQPQHF
J: TRBJ2-7; D: TRBD1; size: few; V: TRBV20-1; DNA: TGCAGTGCTAGCTCGGACAGGGGGCTCTACGAGCAGTACTTC; CDR3: CSASSDRGLYEQYF
J: TRBJ2-6; D: NA; size: many; V: TRBV7-6; DNA: TGTGCCAGCAGCTTAACGGTCCCTTCAACTGGGGCCAACGTCCTGACTTTC; CDR3: CASSLTVPSTGANVLTF